The TCR beta chain described here comes from a study of cytomegalovirus exposure and HLA in healthy donors. Turning to the study itself: According to later analysis, the same platform produced the approximately 130 validation and approximately 630 first-cohort repertoires. Regarding the study as a whole: Rarity held for most TCR sequences, but there were some public TCRs that occurred in many donors. Listed as cytomegalovirus-associated were 150 to 200 TCR beta chains.

It was the approximately 120-subject validation cohort, separate from the roughly 700-subject first cohort, to which the donors belonged. Assay used: immunoSEQ multiplex PCR; TCRdb lists only in-frame clones, some missing. The data hold under 250,000 clones, with roughly nine tenths observed a single time. With respect to this clone: Its specificity is unknown.

Sequencing used PBMCs. The receptor was derived from a man between 18 and 29 years old in good health and CMV-seropositive.

CDR3 protein: CSVDGPSGSKNIQYF. The CDR3 DNA reads as TGCAGCGTTGACGGCCCCAGCGGGAGCAAAAACATTCAGTACTTC. The J gene is TRBJ2-4, the V gene TRBV29-1, with TRBD2 matching 8 bases. This CDR3 is built from 15 residues. CDR1 and CDR2 from the germline V gene are SQVTM and ANQGSEA. The junction had 7 bases not matched to a gene; V was cut back by 3 bases and J by 3 bases.